The 16 T cell receptor beta chains listed next were all sequenced from one sample in a study of identifying expanded T cells in peripheral blood. Produced via immunoSEQ multiplex PCR; TCRdb's table is partial and in-frame only. This table holds about 100,000 clones, roughly 89% found once. The sample comprised blood. These receptors all come from a person aged 18-70 years in good health.

The table lists this clone with a count of one. This chain uses TRBV9 with TRBJ1-6, with 7 bases aligning to TRBD1. With 4 bases clipped from V and 7 bases from J, the junction kept 11 bases outside the gene matches. The CDR3 extends over 16 amino acids. CDR1 SGDLS and CDR2 YYNGEE come from the germline V gene. The CDR3 region is CASSPQGQGVNSPLHF. The CDR3 nucleotides read TGTGCCAGCAGCCCCCAGGGGCAGGGGGTGAATTCACCCCTCCACTTT.

This chain uses TRBV15 with TRBJ1-4; TRBD1 might be the D (6 bases). Trimming removed 0 bases from V and 8 bases from J, with 13 bases in between. The CDR3 is 15 amino acids. Germline V gene data show CDR1 as LNHNV and CDR2 as YYDKDF (reference sequence). The CDR3 reads CATSRDYRGGEKLFF. The CDR3 DNA reads as TGTGCCACCAGCAGAGATTATCGGGGGGGCGAAAAACTGTTTTTT. The variable domain in full, with the rest retrieved from reference TRBV15 and TRBJ1-4, is DAMVIQNPRYQVTQFGKPVTLSCSQTLNHNVMYWYQQKSSQAPKLLFHYYDKDFNNEADTPDNFQSRRPNTSFCFLDIRSPGLGDTAMYLCATSRDYRGGEKLFFGSGTQLSVL.

This clone was found a few times. The chain joins TRBV18 to TRBJ1-1; D is unresolved. V lost 5 bases and J 2 bases, leaving 6 bases between the germline ends. This CDR3 has 12 residues. CDR1 and CDR2 from the germline V gene are KGHSH and LQKENI. This chain's CDR3 is CASSNPNTEAFF. CDR3 nucleotides: TGTGCCAGCTCAAACCCCAACACTGAAGCTTTCTTT.

This chain uses TRBV11-1 with TRBJ2-5; the match to TRBD1 covers 9 bases. In germline, CDR1 is SGHAT, CDR2 FQDESV (reference sequence). This CDR3 region has 16 residues. After removal of 1 base from V and 8 bases from J, the junction contained 11 bases not matched to a gene. The CDR3 here is CASSLDFKGQGVTQYF. In DNA form, the CDR3 reads TGTGCCAGCAGCTTAGATTTTAAGGGACAGGGAGTCACCCAGTACTTC.

V gene TRBV11-3 combines with J gene TRBJ2-3, with 8 positions matching TRBD2. The junction had 3 bases not matched to a gene; V was cut back by 2 bases and J by 5 bases. This CDR3 contains 14 residues. The germline gives CDR1 SGHNT, CDR2 YENEEA. In DNA, the CDR3 is TGTGCCAGCAGCTTATCGGGGGGGGAAGATACGCAGTATTTT. Encoded protein: CASSLSGGEDTQYF.

The rearrangement uses TRBV27 and TRBJ2-7; the D gene could be TRBD1 or TRBD2 (5 bases each). The CDR3 has 15 residues. Germline V lookup: CDR1 MNHEY, CDR2 SMNVEV (reference sequence). The chain's CDR3 is CPSTPRGYATYEQYF. Here the CDR3 DNA reads TGTCCGAGCACTCCGAGGGGTTACGCGACCTACGAGCAGTACTTC.

V gene TRBV30 combines with J gene TRBJ2-7, with TRBD2 matching over 8 bases. Unmatched junction bases numbered 11, after V lost 4 bases and J lost 3 bases. This CDR3 region has 15 residues. Germline V gene sequence: CDR1 GTSNPN, CDR2 SVGIG (reference sequence). The CDR3 region is CAWNGAGGEYYEQYF. CDR3 coding DNA: TGTGCCTGGAACGGCGCGGGGGGCGAATACTACGAGCAGTACTTC.

This chain links TRBV19 with TRBJ2-1; TRBD2 agrees at 12 bases. CDR3 length: 18 amino acids. The V and J ends lost 5 bases and 1 base, in that order; junction bases with no gene match: 9. Per germline, CDR1 LNHDA and CDR2 SQIVND (reference sequence). Written as DNA, the CDR3 is TGTGCCAGTAGTTCTAGCGGGGGGGAGCTATGGTCCTACAATGAGCAGTTCTTC. Its protein product is CASSSSGGELWSYNEQFF.

The chain recombines TRBV7-9 with TRBJ1-4; D may be TRBD1 (6 bases). The V end was cut by 5 bases, the J end by 4 bases, with 14 bases between. This CDR3 is 15 amino acids long. The V gene's germline CDR1 is SEHNR and CDR2 FQNEAQ (reference sequence). The CDR3 bases are TGTGCCAGCAGCCCCCACGCGGACAGTAATGAAAAACTGTTTTTT. Translation: CASSPHADSNEKLFF. Complete variable domain (other parts from reference TRBV7-9 and TRBJ1-4): DTGVSQNPRHKITKRGQNVTFRCDPISEHNRLYWYRQTLGQGPEFLTYFQNEAQLEKSRLLSDRFSAERPKGSFSTLEIQRTEQGDSAMYLCASSPHADSNEKLFFGSGTQLSVL.

The rearrangement joins TRBV11-2 to TRBJ2-3, with 8 bases identical to TRBD2. The CDR3 consists of 13 residues. Losses at the gene ends were 10 bases for V and 5 bases for J; bases not matched to a gene: 8. CDR1 is SGHAT and CDR2 is FQNNGV in the germline V gene. CDR3 DNA: TGTGCCACCCGGAATAGCGGGGTAGATACGCAGTATTTT. Amino acid sequence: CATRNSGVDTQYF.

The rearrangement links TRBV7-9 to TRBJ1-1; TRBD1 matches 9 bases. Trimming cost V 5 bases and J 8 bases; bases outside gene matches: 9. The germline V gene encodes CDR1 SEHNR and CDR2 FQNEAQ (reference sequence). This CDR3 has 14 residues. CDR3 region: CASSHYGTGIEAFF. As DNA, the CDR3 is TGTGCCAGCAGCCATTACGGGACAGGGATAGAAGCTTTCTTT.

V is TRBV4-3 and J is TRBJ2-3, with a possible D match to TRBD1 (5 bases). There are 18 residues in the CDR3. The germline V gene has CDR1 LGHNA and CDR2 YSLEER. V dropped 0 bases and J dropped 2 bases, with 18 bases sitting between them. The CDR3 sequence: CASSQDLVRDSNTDTQYF. CDR3 coding DNA: TGCGCCAGCAGCCAAGATCTGGTCAGGGATTCGAACACAGATACGCAGTATTTT.

The genes are TRBV5-6 and TRBJ1-2; 8 bases are a match to TRBD1. The germline CDR1 and CDR2 sequences are SGHDT and YYEEEE. J gave up 2 bases and V 5 bases, and 8 bases lay outside the gene matches. The CDR3 sequence is 15 residues long. In nucleotides, the CDR3 is TGTGCCAGCAGAGGTGACAGGGGCGGAAACTATGGCTACACCTTC. Protein sequence: CASRGDRGGNYGYTF.

The CDR3 loop is CASSLGLAGLLEQFF. In nucleotides, the CDR3 is TGTGCCAGCAGCTTAGGACTAGCGGGGTTACTGGAGCAGTTCTTC. The rearrangement joins TRBV5-6 to TRBJ2-1, with 12 bases fitting TRBD2. With 2 bases clipped from V and 10 bases from J, the junction kept 7 bases outside the gene matches. This CDR3 region has 15 residues. Germline-derived CDR1 and CDR2 are SGHDT and YYEEEE. Supplemented by reference TRBV5-6 and TRBJ2-1, the full variable domain reads DAGVTQSPTHLIKTRGQQVTLRCSPKSGHDTVSWYQQALGQGPQFIFQYYEEEERQRGNFPDRFSGHQFPNYSSELNVNALLLGDSALYLCASSLGLAGLLEQFFGPGTRLTVL.

This clone was counted between two and nine times. Sequence at one end of the junction differs from germline and may be a read error. V gene TRBV28 combines with J gene TRBJ2-7; unclear D gene. The CDR3 length is 11 residues. Per germline, CDR1 MDHEN and CDR2 SYDVKM. CDR3 loop: CASSSEHRTSF. In nucleotides, the CDR3 is TGTGCCAGCAGCTCAGAGCACCGGACGAGCTTC.

The chain recombines TRBV21-1 with TRBJ1-2. TRBV21-1 is a pseudogene. The CDR3 runs 19 residues. The CDR3 loop is CASSKAPPNPAQGRYGYTF. The CDR3 nucleotides read TGTGCCAGCAGCAAAGCCCCACCCAATCCAGCTCAGGGGAGGTATGGCTACACCTTC.